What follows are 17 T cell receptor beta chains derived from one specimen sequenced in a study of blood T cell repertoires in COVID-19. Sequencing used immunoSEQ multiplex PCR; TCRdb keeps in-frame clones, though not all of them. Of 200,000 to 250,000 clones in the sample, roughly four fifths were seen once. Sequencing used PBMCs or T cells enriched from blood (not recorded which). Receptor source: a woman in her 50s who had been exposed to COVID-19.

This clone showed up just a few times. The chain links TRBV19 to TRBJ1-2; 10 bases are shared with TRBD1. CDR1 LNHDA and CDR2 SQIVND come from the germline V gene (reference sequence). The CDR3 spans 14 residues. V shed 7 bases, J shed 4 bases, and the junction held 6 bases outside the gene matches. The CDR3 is CASNPRDRGYGYTF. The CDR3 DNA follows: TGTGCCAGTAACCCCCGGGACAGGGGCTATGGCTACACCTTC.

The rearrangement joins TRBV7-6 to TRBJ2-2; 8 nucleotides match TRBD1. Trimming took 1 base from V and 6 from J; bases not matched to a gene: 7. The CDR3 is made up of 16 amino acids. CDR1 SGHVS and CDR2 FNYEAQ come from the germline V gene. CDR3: CASSLGVTGGPGELFF. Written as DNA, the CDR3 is TGTGCCAGCAGCTTAGGCGTAACAGGGGGGCCCGGGGAGCTGTTTTTT.

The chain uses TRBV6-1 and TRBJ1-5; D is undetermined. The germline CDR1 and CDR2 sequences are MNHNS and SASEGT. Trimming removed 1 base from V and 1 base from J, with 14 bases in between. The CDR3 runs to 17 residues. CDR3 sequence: CASSEGWQAISNQPQHF. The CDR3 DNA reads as TGTGCCAGCAGTGAAGGTTGGCAGGCGATAAGCAATCAGCCCCAGCATTTT.

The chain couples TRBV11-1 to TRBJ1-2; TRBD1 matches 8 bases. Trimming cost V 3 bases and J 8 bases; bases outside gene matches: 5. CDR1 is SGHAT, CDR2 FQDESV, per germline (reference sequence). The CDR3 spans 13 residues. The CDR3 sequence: CASSLGDRGGYTF. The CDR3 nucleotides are TGTGCCAGCAGCTTGGGAGACAGGGGCGGCTACACCTTC.

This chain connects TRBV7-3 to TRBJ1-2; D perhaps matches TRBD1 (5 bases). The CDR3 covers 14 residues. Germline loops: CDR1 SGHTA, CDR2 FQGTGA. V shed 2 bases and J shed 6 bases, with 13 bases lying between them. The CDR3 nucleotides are TGTGCCAGCAGCTTACGTGACAGTCCCCATGGCTACACCTTC. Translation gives CASSLRDSPHGYTF.

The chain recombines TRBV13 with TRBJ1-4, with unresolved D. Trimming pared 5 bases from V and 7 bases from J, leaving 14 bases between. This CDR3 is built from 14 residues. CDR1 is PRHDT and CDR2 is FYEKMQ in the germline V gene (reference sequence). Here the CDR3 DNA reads TGTGCCAGCAGCCTTACTGGGAGCGGTGAAAAACTGTTTTTT. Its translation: CASSLTGSGEKLFF. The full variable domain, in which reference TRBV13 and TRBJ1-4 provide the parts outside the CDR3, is AAGVIQSPRHLIKEKRETATLKCYPIPRHDTVYWYQQGPGQDPQFLISFYEKMQSDKGSIPDRFSAQQFSDYHSELNMSSLELGDSALYFCASSLTGSGEKLFFGSGTQLSVL.

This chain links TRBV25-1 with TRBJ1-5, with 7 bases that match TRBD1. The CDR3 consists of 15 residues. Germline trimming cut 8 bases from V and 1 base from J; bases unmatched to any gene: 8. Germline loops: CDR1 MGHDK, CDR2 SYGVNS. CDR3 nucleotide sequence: TGTGCCAGCTCTTACGGACAGGAAAGCAATCAGCCCCAGCATTTT. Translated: CASSYGQESNQPQHF.

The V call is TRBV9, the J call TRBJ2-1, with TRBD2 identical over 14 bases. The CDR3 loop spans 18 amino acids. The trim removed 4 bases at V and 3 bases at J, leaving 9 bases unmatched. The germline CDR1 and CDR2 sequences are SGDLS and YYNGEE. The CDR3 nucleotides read TGTGCCAGCAGCATTTCCGGGACTAGCGGGGGAGGCTACAATGAGCAGTTCTTC. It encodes CASSISGTSGGGYNEQFF.

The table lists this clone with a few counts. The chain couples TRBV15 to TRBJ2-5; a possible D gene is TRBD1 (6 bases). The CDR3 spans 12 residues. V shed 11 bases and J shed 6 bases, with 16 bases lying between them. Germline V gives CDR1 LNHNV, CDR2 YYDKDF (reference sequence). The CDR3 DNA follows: TGTGCCGCCTCCAGGGGCGGACAGACCCAGTACTTC. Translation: CAASRGGQTQYF.

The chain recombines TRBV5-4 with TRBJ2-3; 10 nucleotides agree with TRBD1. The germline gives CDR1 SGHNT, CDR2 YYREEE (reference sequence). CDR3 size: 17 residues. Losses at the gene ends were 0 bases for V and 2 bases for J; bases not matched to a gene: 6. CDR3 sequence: CASSLAGTGVPTDTQYF. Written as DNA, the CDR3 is TGTGCCAGCAGCTTGGCCGGGACAGGGGTCCCCACAGATACGCAGTATTTT.

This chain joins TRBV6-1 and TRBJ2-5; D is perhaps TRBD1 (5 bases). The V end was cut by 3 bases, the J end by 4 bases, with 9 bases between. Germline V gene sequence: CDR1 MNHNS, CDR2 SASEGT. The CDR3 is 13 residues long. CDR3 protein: CASSDGQVETQYF. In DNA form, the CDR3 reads TGTGCCAGCAGTGATGGACAAGTAGAGACCCAGTACTTC.

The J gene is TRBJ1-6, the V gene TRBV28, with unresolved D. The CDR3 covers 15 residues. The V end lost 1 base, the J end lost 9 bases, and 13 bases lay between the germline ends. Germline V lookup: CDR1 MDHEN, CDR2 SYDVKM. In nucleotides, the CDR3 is TGTGCCAGCAGTTTATTAAGTGGAGATGCTTCACCCCTCCACTTT. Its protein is CASSLLSGDASPLHF.

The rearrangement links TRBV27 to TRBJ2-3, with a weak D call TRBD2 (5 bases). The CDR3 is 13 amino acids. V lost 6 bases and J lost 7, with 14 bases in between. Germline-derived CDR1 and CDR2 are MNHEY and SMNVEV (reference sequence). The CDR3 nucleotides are TGTGCCAGCAGCCTAGCCCTCACTAATACGCAGTATTTT. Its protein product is CASSLALTNTQYF.

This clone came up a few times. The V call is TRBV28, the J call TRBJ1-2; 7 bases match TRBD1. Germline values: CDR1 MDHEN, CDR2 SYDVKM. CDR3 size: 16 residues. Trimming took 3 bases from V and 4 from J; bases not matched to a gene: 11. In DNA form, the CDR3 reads TGTGCCAGCAGTTTTATCAAGGGGGCAGGTCCCTATGGCTACACCTTC. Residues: CASSFIKGAGPYGYTF.

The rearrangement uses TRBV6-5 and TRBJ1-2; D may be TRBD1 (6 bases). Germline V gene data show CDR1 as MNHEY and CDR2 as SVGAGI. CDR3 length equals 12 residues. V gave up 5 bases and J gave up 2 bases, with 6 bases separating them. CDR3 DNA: TGTGCCAGCAGTACAGGGAACTATGGCTACACCTTC. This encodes CASSTGNYGYTF.

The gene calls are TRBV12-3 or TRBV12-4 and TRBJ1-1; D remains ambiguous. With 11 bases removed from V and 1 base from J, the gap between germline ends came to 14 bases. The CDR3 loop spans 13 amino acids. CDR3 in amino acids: CAAQTSPNTEAFF. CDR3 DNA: TGTGCCGCCCAAACGAGCCCGAACACTGAAGCTTTCTTT.

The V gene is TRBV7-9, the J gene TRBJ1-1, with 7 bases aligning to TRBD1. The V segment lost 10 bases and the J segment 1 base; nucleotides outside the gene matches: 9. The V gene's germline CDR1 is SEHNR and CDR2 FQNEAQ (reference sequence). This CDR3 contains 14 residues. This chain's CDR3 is CATREQGPNTEAFF. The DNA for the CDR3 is TGTGCCACCCGTGAACAGGGGCCGAACACTGAAGCTTTCTTT.